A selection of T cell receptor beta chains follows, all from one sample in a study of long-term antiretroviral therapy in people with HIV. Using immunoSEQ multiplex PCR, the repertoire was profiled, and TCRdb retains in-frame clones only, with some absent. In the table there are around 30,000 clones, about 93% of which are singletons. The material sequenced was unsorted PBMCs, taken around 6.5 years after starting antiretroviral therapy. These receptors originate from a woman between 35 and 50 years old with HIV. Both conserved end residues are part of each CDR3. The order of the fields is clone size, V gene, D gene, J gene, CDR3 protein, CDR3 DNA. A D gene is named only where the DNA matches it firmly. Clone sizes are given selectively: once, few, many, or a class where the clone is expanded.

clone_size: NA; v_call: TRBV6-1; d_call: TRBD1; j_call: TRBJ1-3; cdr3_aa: CASSEAGGGNTIYF; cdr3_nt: TGTGCCAGCAGTGAAGCAGGGGGCGGAAACACCATATATTTT
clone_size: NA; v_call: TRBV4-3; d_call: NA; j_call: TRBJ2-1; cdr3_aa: CASSQDPSSNEQFF; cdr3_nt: TGCGCCAGCAGCCAAGATCCGTCCAGTAATGAGCAGTTCTTC
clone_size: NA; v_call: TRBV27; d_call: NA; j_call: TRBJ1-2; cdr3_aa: CASSFGQFYGYTF; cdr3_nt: TGTGCCAGCAGTTTCGGACAGTTTTATGGCTACACCTTC
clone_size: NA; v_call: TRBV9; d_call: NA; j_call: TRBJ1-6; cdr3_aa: CASSVDKGLPLHF; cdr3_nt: TGTGCCAGCAGCGTAGATAAGGGACTCCCCCTCCACTTT
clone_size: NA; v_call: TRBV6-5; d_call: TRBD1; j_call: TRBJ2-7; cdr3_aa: CASSIGQGYEQYF; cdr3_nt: TGTGCCAGCAGTATCGGACAGGGCTACGAGCAGTACTTC
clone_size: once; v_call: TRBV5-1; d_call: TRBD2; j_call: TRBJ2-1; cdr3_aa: CASNSYSGGANEQFF; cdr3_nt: TGCGCCAGCAACAGCTATAGCGGGGGGGCCAATGAGCAGTTCTTC
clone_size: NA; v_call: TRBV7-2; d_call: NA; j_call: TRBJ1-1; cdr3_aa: CASTLMFSMNTEAFF; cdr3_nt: TGTGCCAGCACCTTAATGTTTAGCATGAACACTGAAGCTTTCTTT
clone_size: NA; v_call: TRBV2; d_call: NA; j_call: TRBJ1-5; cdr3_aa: CASSYDRRYQPQHF; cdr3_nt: TGTGCCAGCAGCTATGACAGGCGGTATCAGCCCCAGCATTTT
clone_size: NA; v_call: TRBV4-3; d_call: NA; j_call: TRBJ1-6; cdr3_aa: CASSQDIRNSPLHF; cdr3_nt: TGCGCCAGCAGCCAAGATATCCGGAATTCACCCCTCCACTTT
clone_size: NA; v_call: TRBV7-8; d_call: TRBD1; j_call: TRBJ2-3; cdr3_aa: CASSYRDRDSTDTQYF; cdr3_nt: TGTGCCAGCAGCTACCGGGACAGGGATAGCACAGATACGCAGTATTTT
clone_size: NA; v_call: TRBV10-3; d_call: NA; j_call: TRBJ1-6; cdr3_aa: CAISGTAVWGNSPLHF; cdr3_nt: TGTGCCATCAGTGGGACAGCGGTTTGGGGTAATTCACCCCTCCACTTT